This T cell receptor beta chain was recovered during a study of T cell responses to AZD1222 COVID-19 vaccine. General study results and limits: Nearly half of spike-specific TCRs reportedly go after variant regions that carry no mutations. Clonal diversity may have been underestimated in mostly white British donors. Once two AZD1222 doses were given, Spike-specific TCR breadth and depth went up.

As regards this clone: No antigen is known for it.

The CDR3 spans 14 residues. Trimming pared 0 bases from V and 2 bases from J, leaving 6 bases between. Germline-derived CDR1 and CDR2 are MNHEY and SVGEGT. Produced via immunoSEQ multiplex PCR; TCRdb's table is partial and in-frame only. The sample yields some 180,000 clones, roughly 90% seen once. The chain carries TRBV6-2 or TRBV6-3 and TRBJ2-3, with no clear D. The receptor comes from an adult in good health. The material sequenced was peripheral blood, taken on day 0 of AZD1222 vaccination. In DNA form, the CDR3 reads TGTGCCAGCAGTTACTCGGATTACACAGATACGCAGTATTTT. It is translated as CASSYSDYTDTQYF.